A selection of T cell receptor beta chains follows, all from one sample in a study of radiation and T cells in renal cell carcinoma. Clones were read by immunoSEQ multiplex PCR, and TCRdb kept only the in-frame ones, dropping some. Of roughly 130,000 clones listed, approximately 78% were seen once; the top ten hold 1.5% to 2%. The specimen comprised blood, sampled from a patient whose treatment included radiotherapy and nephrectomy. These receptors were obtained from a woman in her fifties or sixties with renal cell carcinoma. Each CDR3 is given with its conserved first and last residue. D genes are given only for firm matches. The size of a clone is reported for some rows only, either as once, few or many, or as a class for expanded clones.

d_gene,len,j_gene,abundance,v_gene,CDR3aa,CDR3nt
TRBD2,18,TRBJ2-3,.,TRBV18,CASSPRGLAGGSPDTQYF,TGTGCCAGCTCACCCCGCGGACTAGCGGGGGGTAGTCCAGATACGCAGTATTTT
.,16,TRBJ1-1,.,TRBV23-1,CASSWTEYNMNTEAFF,TGCGCCAGCAGCTGGACAGAGTACAACATGAACACTGAAGCTTTCTTT
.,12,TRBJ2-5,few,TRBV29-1,CSVSFQQETQYF,TGCAGCGTCTCTTTCCAGCAAGAGACCCAGTACTTC
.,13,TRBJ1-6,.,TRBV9,CASSAAHHSPLHF,TGTGCCAGCAGCGCCGCACACCATTCACCCCTCCACTTT
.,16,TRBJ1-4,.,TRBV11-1,CASSSSDPATNEKLFF,TGTGCCAGCAGCTCCTCGGACCCTGCAACTAATGAAAAACTGTTTTTT
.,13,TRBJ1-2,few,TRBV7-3,CASSLAPNYGYTF,TGTGCCAGCAGCTTAGCCCCCAACTATGGCTACACCTTC
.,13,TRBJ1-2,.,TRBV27,CASSSPGDYGYTF,TGTGCCAGCAGTTCCCCAGGAGACTATGGCTACACCTTC
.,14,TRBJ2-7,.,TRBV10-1,CASSGTEKPYEQYF,TGCGCCAGCAGTGGGACAGAGAAGCCCTACGAGCAGTACTTC
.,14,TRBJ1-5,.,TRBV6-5,CASSEHLSNQPQHF,TGTGCCAGCAGTGAACATCTTAGCAATCAGCCCCAGCATTTT
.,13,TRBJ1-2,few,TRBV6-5,CASSGGPGYGYTF,TGTGCCAGCAGTGGAGGGCCAGGCTATGGCTACACCTTC
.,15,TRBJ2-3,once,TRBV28,CASSFLEGPPDTQYF,TGTGCCAGCAGTTTCCTGGAGGGCCCCCCAGATACGCAGTATTTT
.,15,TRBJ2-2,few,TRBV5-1,CASSWTDANTGELFF,TGCGCCAGCAGCTGGACTGACGCGAACACCGGGGAGCTGTTTTTT
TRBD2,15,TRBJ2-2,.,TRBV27,CASLGLAGHTGELFF,TGTGCCAGTCTGGGACTAGCGGGACACACCGGGGAGCTGTTTTTT
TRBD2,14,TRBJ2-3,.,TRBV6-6,CASRPAGGTDTQYF,TGTGCCAGCAGGCCAGCGGGGGGCACAGATACGCAGTATTTT
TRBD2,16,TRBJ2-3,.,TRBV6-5,CASSYSTSGNTDTQYF,TGTGCCAGCAGTTACTCGACTAGCGGAAACACAGATACGCAGTATTTT
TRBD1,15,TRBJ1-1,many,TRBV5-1,CASSIGTGGLTEAFF,TGCGCCAGCAGCATTGGGACAGGGGGACTGACTGAAGCTTTCTTT
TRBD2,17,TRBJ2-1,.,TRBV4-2,CASSPPAGTSGAGEQFF,TGTGCCAGCAGCCCACCGGCCGGGACTAGCGGGGCTGGTGAGCAGTTCTTC
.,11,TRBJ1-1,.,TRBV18,CASSPAGEAFF,TGTGCCAGCTCACCGGCTGGTGAAGCTTTCTTT
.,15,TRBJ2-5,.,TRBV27,CASTSGWGSQETQYF,TGTGCCAGCACCTCCGGGTGGGGGTCTCAAGAGACCCAGTACTTC
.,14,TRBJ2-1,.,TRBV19,CASSPDGVGNEQFF,TGTGCCAGTAGCCCCGACGGGGTTGGGAATGAGCAGTTCTTC
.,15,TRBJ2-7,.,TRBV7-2,CASSPGGTVSYEQYF,TGTGCCAGCAGCCCCGGGGGGACAGTCTCCTACGAGCAGTACTTC
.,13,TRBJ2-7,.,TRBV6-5,CASSYSGQNEQYF,TGTGCCAGCAGTTACTCGGGGCAAAACGAGCAGTACTTC
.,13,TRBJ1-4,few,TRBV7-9,CASSLGQFGKLFF,TGTGCCAGCAGCTTAGGTCAATTTGGAAAACTGTTTTTT
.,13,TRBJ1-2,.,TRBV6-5,CASSYSDRVGYTF,TGTGCCAGCAGTTACTCGGATAGGGTGGGCTACACCTTC
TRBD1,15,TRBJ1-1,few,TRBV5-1,CASSLVGQGDTEAFF,TGCGCCAGCAGCTTGGTGGGACAGGGAGACACTGAAGCTTTCTTT
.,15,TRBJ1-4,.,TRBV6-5,CASSGTVATNEKLFF,TGTGCCAGCAGTGGGACGGTTGCAACTAATGAAAAACTGTTTTTT
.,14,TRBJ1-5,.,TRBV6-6,CASRPGTQARAQHF,TGTGCCAGCAGGCCCGGGACGCAAGCTCGGGCCCAGCATTTT
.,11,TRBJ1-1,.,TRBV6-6,CASRQNTEAFF,TGTGCCAGCCGGCAAAACACTGAAGCTTTCTTT
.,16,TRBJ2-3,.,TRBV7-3,CASSLTPGARTDTQYF,TGTGCCAGCAGCTTAACTCCGGGGGCCCGCACAGATACGCAGTATTTT
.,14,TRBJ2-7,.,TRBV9,CASSTETSRDEQYF,TGTGCCAGCAGCACCGAAACAAGCAGGGACGAGCAGTACTTC
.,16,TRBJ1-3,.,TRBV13,CASSLGGASSGNTIYF,TGTGCCAGCAGCTTAGGGGGCGCGTCCTCTGGAAACACCATATATTTT
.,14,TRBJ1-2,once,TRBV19,CASRHAEVGYGYTF,TGTGCCAGTAGACACGCCGAAGTAGGCTATGGCTACACCTTC
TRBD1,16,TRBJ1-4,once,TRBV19,CASRSGRDRANEKLFF,TGTGCCAGTAGGTCGGGAAGGGACAGGGCGAATGAAAAACTGTTTTTT
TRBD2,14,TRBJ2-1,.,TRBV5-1,CASGLAGVSNEQFF,TGCGCCAGCGGCCTAGCGGGAGTTTCAAATGAGCAGTTCTTC
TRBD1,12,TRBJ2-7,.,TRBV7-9,CASSRTGVEQYF,TGTGCCAGCAGCAGGACAGGGGTCGAGCAGTACTTC
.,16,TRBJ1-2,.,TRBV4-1,CASSISPGDPNYGYTF,TGCGCCAGCAGCATAAGTCCGGGGGATCCAAACTATGGCTACACCTTC
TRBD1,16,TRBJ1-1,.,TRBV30,CAWSQGTGAMNTEAFF,TGTGCCTGGAGTCAAGGGACAGGGGCAATGAACACTGAAGCTTTCTTT
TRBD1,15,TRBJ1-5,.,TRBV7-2,CASSEGQGSPQPQHF,TGTGCCAGCAGCGAAGGACAGGGTTCCCCTCAGCCCCAGCATTTT
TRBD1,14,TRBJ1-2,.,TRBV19,CATRQGAIPYGYTF,TGTGCCACCAGACAGGGGGCTATTCCCTATGGCTACACCTTC
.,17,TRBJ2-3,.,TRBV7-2,CASSLLVEGPHTDTQYF,TGTGCCAGCAGCTTATTGGTAGAGGGACCCCACACAGATACGCAGTATTTT
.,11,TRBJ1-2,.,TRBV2,CASSETDARTF,TGTGCCAGCAGTGAAACAGACGCCCGCACCTTC
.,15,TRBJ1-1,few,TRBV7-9,CASSLDVGLNTEAFF,TGTGCCAGCAGCTTGGACGTAGGATTGAACACTGAAGCTTTCTTT